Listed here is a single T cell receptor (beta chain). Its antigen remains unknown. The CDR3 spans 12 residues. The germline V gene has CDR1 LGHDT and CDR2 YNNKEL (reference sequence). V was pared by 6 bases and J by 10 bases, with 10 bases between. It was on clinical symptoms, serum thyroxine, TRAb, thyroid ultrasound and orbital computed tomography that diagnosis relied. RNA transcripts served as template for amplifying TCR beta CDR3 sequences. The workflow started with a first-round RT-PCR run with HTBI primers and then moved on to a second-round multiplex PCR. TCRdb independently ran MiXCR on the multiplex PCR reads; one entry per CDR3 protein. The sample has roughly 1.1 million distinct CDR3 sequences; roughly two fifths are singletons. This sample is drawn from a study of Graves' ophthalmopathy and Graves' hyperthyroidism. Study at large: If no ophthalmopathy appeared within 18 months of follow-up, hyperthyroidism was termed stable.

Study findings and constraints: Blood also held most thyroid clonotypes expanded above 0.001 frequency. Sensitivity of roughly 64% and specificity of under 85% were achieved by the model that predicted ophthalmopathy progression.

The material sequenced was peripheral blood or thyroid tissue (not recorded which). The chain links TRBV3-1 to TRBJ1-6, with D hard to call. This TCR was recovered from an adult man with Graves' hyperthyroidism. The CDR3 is CASSHISSPLHF. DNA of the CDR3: TGTGCCAGCAGTCATATAAGCTCACCCCTCCACTTT.